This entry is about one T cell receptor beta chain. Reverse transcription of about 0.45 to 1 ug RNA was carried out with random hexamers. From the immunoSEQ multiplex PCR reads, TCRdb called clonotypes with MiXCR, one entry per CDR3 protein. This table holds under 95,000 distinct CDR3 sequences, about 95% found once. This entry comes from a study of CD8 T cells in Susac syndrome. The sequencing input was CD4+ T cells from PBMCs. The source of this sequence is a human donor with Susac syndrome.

The CDR3: CSVAGTGANVLTF. CDR3 sequence (DNA): TGCAGCGTTGCGGGGACTGGGGCCAACGTCCTGACTTTC. J is TRBJ2-6 and V is TRBV29-1, with a tentative D call TRBD2 (5 bases). This CDR3 spans 13 amino acids. V was clipped by 4 bases and J by 2 bases, with 6 bases between them. Germline CDR1 SQVTM, CDR2 ANQGSEA.